This note documents a single T cell receptor (beta chain) sequence. The sample originates from a study of blood T cell repertoires in COVID-19. About the research overall: PBMCs, B-cell-depleted T cells, or T cells provided the cDNA or gDNA that made up the material.

Assay: immunoSEQ multiplex PCR; the TCRdb copy retains only in-frame clones and omits some. The sample consists of roughly 280,000 clones, approximately 92% of them appearing once. V trimming: 1 base; J trimming: 4 bases; junction bases outside the gene matches: 5. The CDR3 extends over 16 amino acids. Germline assignment: CDR1 SGHDN and CDR2 FVKESK. The chain carries TRBV14 and TRBJ2-2; 8 nucleotides match TRBD1. This receptor was taken from a woman aged 18 to 35 who had recovered from COVID-19. Sequenced sample: PBMCs or T cells enriched from blood (not recorded which). CDR3 region: CASSQVRGLGTGELFF. The CDR3 DNA sequence: TGTGCCAGCAGCCAAGTCAGGGGGCTCGGCACCGGGGAGCTGTTTTTT.